One and the same sample provided the 30 T cell receptor beta chains below, sequenced in a study of spatial heterogeneity in lung cancer. No antigen is known for these receptors. TCRdb reprocessed the 5' RACE reads with MiXCR, giving one entry per CDR3 protein. The table has over 10,000 distinct CDR3 sequences, approximately 5.6% seen once. Time point here: sample taken at primary tumor resection. Study-wide points: It was found that expanded intratumoral alpha and beta TCR counts tracked tumor mutation counts.

The sequencing used lung tumor tissue, collected at surgery. Source of these receptors: a female donor with early-stage non-small cell lung cancer.

This clonotype counts as medium-sized (0.01 to 0.1%). The library was designed around alpha chains, so this beta chain is a stray read whose abundance carries little weight. J is TRBJ2-2 and V is TRBV20-1, with TRBD2 identical over 8 bases. Per the germline V gene, CDR1 is DFQATT and CDR2 is SNEGSKA (reference sequence). J lost 1 base, V lost 0 bases, and 4 bases had no gene match. The CDR3 is 16 residues long. The CDR3 here is CSARDRLAGNTGELFF. DNA of the CDR3: TGCAGTGCTAGAGATCGGCTAGCGGGGAACACCGGGGAGCTGTTTTTT.

This clonotype qualifies as medium-sized. The library was designed around alpha chains, so this beta chain is a stray read whose abundance carries little weight. The CDR3 DNA reads TGTGCCAGCAGTGGCAGACAGAACACCGGGGAGCTGTTTTTT. Its translation is CASSGRQNTGELFF. V is TRBV6-1 and J is TRBJ2-2, with D unclear. This CDR3 spans 14 amino acids. The V and J ends lost 4 bases and 1 base respectively, with 7 bases between them. Germline loops: CDR1 MNHNS, CDR2 SASEGT.

This clonotype has at least ten counts. This beta chain appears as a stray read in a library generated for alpha chains; its size is not informative. The chain has TRBV30 and TRBJ1-3; D may be TRBD1 (5 bases). Per germline, CDR1 GTSNPN and CDR2 SVGIG (reference sequence). Trimming cost V 1 base and J 1 base, with 14 bases left between them. CDR3 length: 16 residues. The CDR3 nucleotides are TGTGCCTGGAGTGCGAGGGACCGAAGATCTGGAAACACCATATATTTT. It yields the protein CAWSARDRRSGNTIYF.

This clonotype appeared many times. Because this beta chain is a stray read in a library intended to capture alpha chains, its abundance should not be given much weight. This sequence joins TRBV11-2 and TRBJ1-3; D gene ambiguous. Germline CDR1 SGHAT, CDR2 FQNNGV. This CDR3 has 12 residues. V was cut by 6 bases and J by 5 bases, with 8 bases left in between. This CDR3 is CASSPTRNTIYF. CDR3 DNA sequence: TGTGCCAGCAGTCCGACCCGAAACACCATATATTTT. Variable domain in full (rest from reference TRBV11-2 and TRBJ1-3): EAGVAQSPRYKIIEKRQSVAFWCNPISGHATLYWYQQILGQGPKLLIQFQNNGVVDDSQLPKDRFSAERLKGVDSTLKIQPAKLEDSAVYLCASSPTRNTIYFGEGSWLTVV.

This clonotype is medium-sized (0.01 to 0.1%) in the sample. Relative to the germline gene, one junction end is altered; a read error may explain this. This beta chain represents an off-target read in a library built for alpha chains; its size is of limited meaning. This rearrangement joins TRBV14 to TRBJ1-5; maybe TRBD1 (6 bases). The length of the CDR3 is 16 residues. CDR1 and CDR2 from the germline V gene are SGHDN and FVKESK. For the CDR3, the DNA is TGTGCCAGCACCCAACACAGGCGGGGGCTTAATCAGCCCCAGCATTTT. It codes for CASTQHRRGLNQPQHF.

This clonotype was seen repeatedly, ten times or more. This beta chain turned up in a library designed for alpha chains; as an off-target read, its abundance says little. The gene calls are TRBV6-6 and TRBJ2-1, with 7 nucleotides matching TRBD1. CDR1 is MNHNY, CDR2 SVGAGI, per germline (reference sequence). The CDR3 runs to 15 residues. With 7 bases clipped from V and 9 bases from J, the junction kept 15 bases outside the gene matches. The CDR3 nucleotides are TGTGCCAGCATGAAACAACAGGGGCTCGGTGTTGAGCAGTTCTTC. Protein product: CASMKQQGLGVEQFF.

Sample share makes this clonotype medium-sized. A library prepared for alpha chains yielded this beta chain as an off-target read; its size is of little meaning. This chain joins TRBV20-1 and TRBJ2-1; a weak D match, TRBD2 (5 bases). From germline, CDR1 is DFQATT and CDR2 SNEGSKA (reference sequence). This CDR3 has 14 residues. V was clipped by 2 bases and J by 9 bases, with 17 bases between them. CDR3 DNA: TGCAGTGCTAGATTGAGCGAGGGAATTGGTGAGCAGTTCTTC. Protein: CSARLSEGIGEQFF.

This clonotype was found many times. For a library built for alpha chains, this beta chain is a stray read; little rests on its size. V gene TRBV10-3 combines with J gene TRBJ2-3, with 7 positions matching TRBD1. The germline V gene encodes CDR1 ENHRY and CDR2 SYGVKD. The CDR3 runs 14 residues. After removal of 8 bases from V and 1 base from J, the junction contained 6 bases not matched to a gene. CDR3 sequence: CAIGGTGGTDTQYF. The CDR3, as DNA: TGTGCCATCGGAGGCACAGGGGGCACAGATACGCAGTATTTT.

This clonotype occurred many times. Because this beta chain is a stray read in a library intended to capture alpha chains, its abundance should not be given much weight. The CDR3 DNA is TGTGCCAGCAGCCCTGAGTATCTACAGACAAAAAAAGCTTTCTTT. It encodes CASSPEYLQTKKAFF. J is TRBJ1-1 and V is TRBV6-2 or TRBV6-3; no reliable D call. The CDR3 totals 15 residues. Germline lookup yields CDR1 MNHEY and CDR2 SVGEGT. The V end was cut by 6 bases, the J end by 9 bases, with 23 bases between.

This clonotype is medium-sized by share. Within a library made for alpha chains, this beta chain is off target, and its count is uninformative. This chain connects TRBV29-1 to TRBJ2-7; tentatively, D is TRBD1 (6 bases). Per germline, CDR1 SQVTM and CDR2 ANQGSEA. V shed 5 bases and J shed 0 bases, with 14 bases lying between them. CDR3 length: 14 residues. CDR3 protein: CSVRQGLGSYEQYF. CDR3 nucleotide sequence: TGCAGCGTTCGGCAGGGGCTGGGCTCCTACGAGCAGTACTTC.

This clonotype was detected many times. This beta chain came through as a stray read in a library set up for alpha chains, and its size says little. V and J are TRBV6-5 and TRBJ1-2, with TRBD1 matching 10 bases. The CDR3 sequence is 15 residues long. Germline V CDR1 and CDR2: MNHEY, SVGAGI. V lost 6 bases and J lost 3; bases outside the gene matches: 7. DNA of the CDR3: TGTGCCAGCAGACCGACAGGGGGCAGGGACTATGGCTACACCTTC. Protein product: CASRPTGGRDYGYTF.

This clonotype was seen many times. This beta chain was picked up by a library intended for alpha chains and is off target, so its count carries little meaning. The V call is TRBV7-9, the J call TRBJ2-5; D ambiguous. Germline lookup yields CDR1 SEHNR and CDR2 FQNEAQ (reference sequence). The germline V and J ends were trimmed by 5 bases and 1 base, with 8 bases remaining between them. The CDR3 sequence is 13 residues long. The CDR3 DNA follows: TGTGCCAGCAGCGCCACAGTCCAAGAGACCCAGTACTTC. Amino acids: CASSATVQETQYF.

This clonotype was counted many times. This beta chain is a stray read from a library made for alpha chains; its abundance is not meaningful. The chain employs TRBV7-2 and TRBJ2-7, with D unclear. Germline V lookup: CDR1 SGHTA, CDR2 FQGNSA. The CDR3 runs to 11 residues. V shed 3 bases and J shed 4 bases, with 4 bases lying between them. In DNA form, the CDR3 reads TGTGCCAGCAGCTTGTTGTACGAGCAGTACTTC. Encoded protein: CASSLLYEQYF.

In this sample, this clonotype turned up many times. Because this beta chain is a stray read in a library intended to capture alpha chains, its abundance should not be given much weight. J is TRBJ2-2 and V is TRBV18; 8 nucleotides align to TRBD1. Unmatched junction bases numbered 1, after V lost 2 bases and J lost 5 bases. Germline V gene lookup returns CDR1 KGHSH and CDR2 LQKENI. CDR3 length: 14 amino acids. CDR3 sequence (DNA): TGTGCCAGCTCACCAGGACAGGGAACCGGGGAGCTGTTTTTT. Translation: CASSPGQGTGELFF.

This clonotype was recorded many times. This beta chain turned up in a library designed for alpha chains; as an off-target read, its abundance says little. The DNA for the CDR3 is TGTGCCAGCAGTACCGCCTCCCGGTATGGCTACACCTTC. The encoded protein is CASSTASRYGYTF. V and J are TRBV6-2 or TRBV6-3 and TRBJ1-2; D gene ambiguous. Looked up from germline, CDR1 is MNHEY and CDR2 is SVGEGT. The CDR3 has 13 residues. V gave up 5 bases and J gave up 5 bases, with 12 bases separating them.

Sample share makes this clonotype medium-sized. In a library made to pick up alpha chains, this beta chain is a stray read with a size that means little. The gene calls are TRBV7-2 and TRBJ1-1; the match to TRBD1 covers 7 bases. The ends lost 2 bases at V and 7 bases at J; junction bases unmatched: 10. The CDR3 totals 15 residues. CDR1 is SGHTA, CDR2 FQGNSA, per germline. The CDR3 is CASSLRRGRRNEAFF. The CDR3 DNA is TGTGCCAGCAGCTTAAGGAGGGGGCGTCGTAATGAAGCTTTCTTT.

This clonotype was seen many times. A library prepared for alpha chains yielded this beta chain as an off-target read; its size is of little meaning. The chain uses TRBV10-2 and TRBJ1-5; D might be TRBD1 (6 bases). The CDR3 consists of 15 residues. V was trimmed by 4 bases and J by 3 bases, leaving 13 bases between them. From germline, CDR1 is WSHSY and CDR2 SAAADI. CDR3 amino acids: CASSGYGQFNQPQHF. The CDR3 DNA sequence: TGCGCCAGCAGTGGGTACGGACAGTTCAATCAGCCCCAGCATTTT.

This clonotype was observed many times. This beta chain appears as a stray read in a library generated for alpha chains; its size is not informative. This sequence joins TRBV9 and TRBJ2-3, with 8 bases identical to TRBD2. This CDR3 has 17 amino acids. Germline CDR1 and CDR2: SGDLS and YYNGEE. With 1 base clipped from V and 6 bases from J, the junction kept 13 bases outside the gene matches. The CDR3 nucleotides are TGTGCCAGCAGCGTAAGCTACGGGGGGGCTCGCTCCGATACGCAGTATTTT. This codes for CASSVSYGGARSDTQYF.

This clonotype was detected many times. This beta chain is off target for a library built for alpha chains, so its abundance means little. This sequence joins TRBV4-2 and TRBJ1-6; D is undetermined. Germline CDR1 is LGHNA and CDR2 is YNFKEQ. CDR3 length equals 14 residues. V was cut by 4 bases and J by 6 bases, with 10 bases left in between. The CDR3 region is CASSPQPLNSPLHF. The CDR3 DNA reads TGTGCCAGCAGCCCCCAACCGCTTAATTCACCCCTCCACTTT.

A note on this clonotype: A library prepared for alpha chains yielded this beta chain as an off-target read; its size is of little meaning. V gene TRBV7-3 combines with J gene TRBJ2-1, with a weak D call TRBD2 (6 bases). V lost 4 bases and J lost 2, with 9 bases in between. Looked up from germline, CDR1 is SGHTA and CDR2 is FQGTGA. There are 14 residues in the CDR3. Here the CDR3 reads CASSSAGPYNEQFF. The CDR3 DNA reads TGTGCCAGCAGCTCTGCGGGACCCTACAATGAGCAGTTCTTC.

The table lists this clonotype with many counts. Little can be read into the size of this beta chain, an off-target read in a library designed for alpha chains. V gene TRBV7-9 combines with J gene TRBJ1-2; possibly TRBD1 for D (5 bases). V was shortened by 5 bases and J by 4 bases, with 14 bases between the two germline ends. Germline-derived CDR1 and CDR2 are SEHNR and FQNEAQ (reference sequence). The CDR3 runs 14 residues. CDR3 in amino acids: CASSPIREGYGYTF. For the CDR3, the DNA is TGTGCCAGCAGCCCCATCAGGGAGGGCTATGGCTACACCTTC.

This clonotype has a count of ten or more. This beta chain turned up in a library designed for alpha chains; as an off-target read, its abundance says little. This chain uses TRBV9 with TRBJ2-1; the D gene could be TRBD1 or TRBD2 (6 bases each). The CDR3 contains 16 residues. V was clipped by 6 bases and J by 4 bases, with 20 bases between them. The germline V gene encodes CDR1 SGDLS and CDR2 YYNGEE. The CDR3, as DNA: TGTGCCAGCAACAACGGTGAGGGGGGTCTGTACAATGAGCAGTTCTTC. Amino acid sequence: CASNNGEGGLYNEQFF.

This clonotype was seen ten or more times. With the library built for alpha chains, this beta chain is off target and its frequency is not meaningful. The CDR3 spells CASSLGTGGQPQHF. CDR3 DNA sequence: TGCGCCAGCAGCTTGGGGACAGGGGGACAGCCCCAGCATTTT. The V gene is TRBV5-1, the J gene TRBJ1-5; 10 bases agree with TRBD1. This CDR3 spans 14 amino acids. In germline, CDR1 is SGHRS, CDR2 YFSETQ. The V gene end was trimmed by 0 bases and the J gene end by 7 bases; junction bases not matched to a gene: 1.

This clonotype came up many times. With the library built for alpha chains, this beta chain is off target and its frequency is not meaningful. The rearrangement uses TRBV6-6 and TRBJ2-5; 11 nucleotides align to TRBD1. The germline V gene has CDR1 MNHNY and CDR2 SVGAGI (reference sequence). Germline trimming cut 6 bases from V and 6 bases from J; bases unmatched to any gene: 9. This CDR3 is built from 15 residues. CDR3: CASSRAGTGGKTQYF. CDR3 nucleotide sequence: TGTGCCAGCAGCCGCGCGGGGACAGGGGGAAAGACCCAGTACTTC.

This clonotype was recorded at least ten times. This beta chain came through as a stray read in a library set up for alpha chains, and its size says little. This chain joins TRBV12-3 or TRBV12-4 and TRBJ1-5; D ambiguous. The CDR3 runs to 14 residues. V dropped 2 bases and J dropped 0 bases, with 5 bases sitting between them. The CDR3 sequence is CASSLIGSNQPQHF. The CDR3 coding sequence is TGTGCCAGCAGTTTAATCGGTAGCAATCAGCCCCAGCATTTT.

This clonotype was seen repeatedly, ten times or more. Since the library was made to target alpha chains, this beta chain is a stray read and its abundance is not meaningful. This sequence joins TRBV10-3 and TRBJ2-4, with TRBD1 matching over 7 bases. Germline V lookup: CDR1 ENHRY, CDR2 SYGVKD. The CDR3 is 17 amino acids. With V trimmed by 2 bases and J by 2 bases, 9 bases remained unmatched. CDR3 sequence: CAISEATVTGTKNIQYF. CDR3 coding DNA: TGTGCCATCAGTGAGGCAACTGTGACAGGGACCAAAAACATTCAGTACTTC.

This clonotype has a count of ten or more. In a library made to pick up alpha chains, this beta chain is a stray read with a size that means little. The chain recombines TRBV3-1 with TRBJ2-1; 8 bases are a match to TRBD2. From germline, CDR1 is LGHDT and CDR2 YNNKEL (reference sequence). This CDR3 contains 16 residues. With 0 bases clipped from V and 3 bases from J, the junction kept 4 bases outside the gene matches. The CDR3 loop reads CASSQDGGGFYNEQFF. CDR3 nucleotide sequence: TGTGCCAGCAGCCAAGATGGCGGGGGGTTCTACAATGAGCAGTTCTTC.

Notes on this clonotype: This beta chain lies outside the target of a library built for alpha chains; its clone size means little. V is TRBV20-1 and J is TRBJ2-1, with 8 bases fitting TRBD1. Germline V gene sequence: CDR1 DFQATT, CDR2 SNEGSKA (reference sequence). Germline trimming cut 2 bases from V and 4 bases from J; bases unmatched to any gene: 10. The CDR3 loop spans 16 amino acids. The CDR3 spells CSARKGQGVVYNEQFF. In nucleotides, the CDR3 is TGCAGTGCTAGAAAAGGACAGGGAGTCGTTTACAATGAGCAGTTCTTC.

This clonotype was observed many times. This beta chain is an off-target read within a library intended for alpha chains, so its frequency means little. V gene TRBV4-1 combines with J gene TRBJ2-3; 10 bases agree with TRBD1. Trimming took 4 bases from V and 4 from J; bases not matched to a gene: 5. The germline CDR1 and CDR2 sequences are MGHRA and YSYEKL. This CDR3 has 15 amino acids. The chain's CDR3 is CASSRRGTGADTQYF. CDR3 nucleotide sequence: TGCGCCAGCAGCCGGCGGGGGACAGGGGCAGATACGCAGTATTTT.

This clonotype was observed at least ten times. For a library built for alpha chains, this beta chain is a stray read; little rests on its size. This chain connects TRBV7-9 to TRBJ1-4, with D tentatively TRBD1 (6 bases). CDR3 size: 14 residues. Trimming pared 3 bases from V and 5 bases from J, leaving 10 bases between. Germline assignment: CDR1 SEHNR and CDR2 FQNEAQ (reference sequence). The CDR3 DNA is TGTGCCAGCAGCTTCGACGGGGGCAATGAAAAACTGTTTTTT. This translates into CASSFDGGNEKLFF.